The clone carrying this T cell receptor beta chain was counted between two and nine times. A junction boundary mismatches the germline segment, possibly from a read error. TCRdb ran MiXCR on the RT-PCR reads and lists one entry per CDR3 protein. The table lists fewer than 650,000 distinct CDR3 sequences, 10% to 15% of them singletons. Germline CDR1 is MNHEY and CDR2 is SVGEGT. The CDR3 runs 11 residues. This sample was included in a study of response to subunit inactivated influenza vaccine. Material: PBMCs from blood, obtained roughly 6 weeks after vaccination. This rearrangement joins TRBV6-2 or TRBV6-3 to TRBJ2-5, with TRBD2 as a possible D gene (5 bases). The clonotype comes from a man aged 50 to 60 who received an inactivated influenza vaccine. In DNA form, the CDR3 reads TGTGCCAGCAGTTACCCCCTTATGAGGGACTTC. Residues: CASSYPLMRDF.